These T cell receptor beta chains were read from a single sample in a study of blood T cell repertoires in COVID-19. TCRdb's table, derived via immunoSEQ multiplex PCR, lists solely in-frame clones and lacks some. The data hold 330,000 or so clones, with approximately 89% observed a single time. The sequencing input was peripheral blood. Receptors were obtained from a woman aged 60-70 years with COVID-19, enrolled during active disease. CDR3s include the opening cysteine and the closing phenylalanine or tryptophan. D genes are given only for firm matches.

d_gene	v_gene	j_gene	CDR3nt	CDR3aa
TRBD1	TRBV7-2	TRBJ1-5	TGTGCCAGCAGCCGCCGGGACAGGGTGAATAGCAATCAGCCCCAGCATTTT	CASSRRDRVNSNQPQHF
.	TRBV19	TRBJ2-4	TGTGCCAGTAGTATAGGGCAGGTCTTATCGGACATTCAGTACTTC	CASSIGQVLSDIQYF
.	TRBV5-4	TRBJ1-3	TGTGCCAGCAGCTTGCAGGGCCCCTCTGGAAACACCATATATTTT	CASSLQGPSGNTIYF
.	TRBV30	TRBJ1-1	TGTGCTTGGAGACTCGAACTTGAAGCTTTCTTT	CAWRLELEAFF
.	TRBV5-1	TRBJ1-4	TGCGCCAGCAGCGCAGTCGGGGGTTATGGCGAAAAACTGTTTTTT	CASSAVGGYGEKLFF
.	TRBV28	TRBJ1-5	TGTGCCAGCAGTTTGGGGGGAGATCAGCCCCAGCATTTT	CASSLGGDQPQHF
TRBD2	TRBV7-9	TRBJ2-2	TGTGCCAGCAGTCCCGTGGGCAGCGGGGTTTACACCGGGGAGCTGTTTTTT	CASSPVGSGVYTGELFF
.	TRBV27	TRBJ1-1	TGTGCCAGCAGTACAGGGATGGCCGGACTGTTGAACACTGAAGCTTTCTTT	CASSTGMAGLLNTEAFF
TRBD1	TRBV19	TRBJ2-3	TGTGCCAGTAGTACCCCCGGGACAGGGCTACGCACAGATACGCAGTATTTT	CASSTPGTGLRTDTQYF
TRBD1	TRBV19	TRBJ1-5	TGTGCCAGTAGTATCCCGACAGGGACTTCGGGCAATCAGCCCCAGCATTTT	CASSIPTGTSGNQPQHF
TRBD1	TRBV6-2/TRBV6-3	TRBJ1-1	TGTGCCAGCAGCCGACAGGGCCTTGAAGCTTTCTTT	CASSRQGLEAFF
.	TRBV7-8	TRBJ2-3	TGTGCCAGCAGTCTAACCGGGTACACAGATACGCAGTATTTT	CASSLTGYTDTQYF
.	TRBV25-1	TRBJ1-1	TGTGCCAGCAGTGAATCGTCAGGAACTGAAGCTTTCTTT	CASSESSGTEAFF
TRBD1	TRBV9	TRBJ1-1	TGTGCCAGCAGCGTAGGGGACAGGGGGACTGAAGCTTTCTTT	CASSVGDRGTEAFF
TRBD1	TRBV5-1	TRBJ1-5	TGCGCCAGCAGCTTGCAGGGGGGTAGCAATCAGCCCCAGCATTTT	CASSLQGGSNQPQHF
TRBD2	TRBV5-8	TRBJ2-3	TGTGCCAGCAGCCGACTAGCGGGGGGCACAGATACGCAGTATTTT	CASSRLAGGTDTQYF